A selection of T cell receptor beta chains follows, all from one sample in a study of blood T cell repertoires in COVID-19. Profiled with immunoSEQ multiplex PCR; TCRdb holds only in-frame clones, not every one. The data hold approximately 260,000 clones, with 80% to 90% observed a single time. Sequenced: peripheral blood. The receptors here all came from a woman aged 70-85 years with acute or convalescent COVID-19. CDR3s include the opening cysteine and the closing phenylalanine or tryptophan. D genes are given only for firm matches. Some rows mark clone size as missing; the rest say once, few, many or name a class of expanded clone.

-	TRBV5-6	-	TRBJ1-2	TGTGCCAGCACGACTGCGTCCTATGGCTACACCTTC	CASTTASYGYTF
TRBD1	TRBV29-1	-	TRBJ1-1	TGCAGCGTCCCGGGACAGGGGACCACTGAAGCTTTCTTT	CSVPGQGTTEAFF
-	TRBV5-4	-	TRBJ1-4	TGTGCCAGCAGCTCTTCGGGACACAATGAAAAACTGTTTTTT	CASSSSGHNEKLFF
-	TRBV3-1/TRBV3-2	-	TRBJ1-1	TGTGCCAGCAGCCTCGACAGAACTTTTGGAGCTTTCTTT	CASSLDRTFGAFF
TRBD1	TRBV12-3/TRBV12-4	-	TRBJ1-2	TGTGCCAGCAGTCGACAGGGGAACTATGGCTACACCTTC	CASSRQGNYGYTF
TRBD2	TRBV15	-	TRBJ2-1	TGTGCCACCACCAAAGCGGGGGAGGCGTATGAGCAGTTCTTC	CATTKAGEAYEQFF
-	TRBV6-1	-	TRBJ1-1	TGTGCCAGCAGTGAAGCGCTGGGGGCGGGGGCATCGGATGAAGCTTTCTTT	CASSEALGAGASDEAFF
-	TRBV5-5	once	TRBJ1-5	TGTGCCAGCAGCCCGGGACACTTCAATCAGCCCCAGCATTTT	CASSPGHFNQPQHF
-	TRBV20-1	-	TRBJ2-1	TGCAGTGCTAGAGGGGCCGCGGGGCAGTTCTTC	CSARGAAGQFF
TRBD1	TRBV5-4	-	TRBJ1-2	TGTGCCAGCAGCTTGAGGGACAGGGTTGGGTATGGCTACACCTTC	CASSLRDRVGYGYTF
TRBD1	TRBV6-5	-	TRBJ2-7	TGTGCCAGCAGTTACTCGACAGGGTCGGGGCAGTACTTC	CASSYSTGSGQYF
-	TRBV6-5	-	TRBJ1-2	TGTGCCAGCAGACGGAGGGAGGGGCATGGCTACACCTTC	CASRRREGHGYTF
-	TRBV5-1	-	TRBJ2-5	TGCGCCAGCAGCGCACGGGACTCCTCAGAGACCCAGTACTTC	CASSARDSSETQYF
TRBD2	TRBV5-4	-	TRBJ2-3	TGTGCCAGCAGCTTGGCGGCGGGGGGAACAGATACGCAGTATTTT	CASSLAAGGTDTQYF
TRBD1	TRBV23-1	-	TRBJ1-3	TGCGCCAGCAGTCGCTCGCCGGGACAGGGGTTTCTTCACTCTGGAAACACCATATATTTT	CASSRSPGQGFLHSGNTIYF
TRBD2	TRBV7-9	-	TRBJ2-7	TGTGCCAGCAGCTTAGGGACTAGTCTAGCCTACGAGCAGTACTTC	CASSLGTSLAYEQYF
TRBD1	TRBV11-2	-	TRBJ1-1	TGTGCCAGCAGCGCGACAGGGTTGCGGAACACTGAAGCTTTCTTT	CASSATGLRNTEAFF
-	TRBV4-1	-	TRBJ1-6	TGCGCCAGCAGCCAAGCAGTTACAGGGAACTCACCCCTCCACTTT	CASSQAVTGNSPLHF
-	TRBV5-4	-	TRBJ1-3	TGTGCCAGCAGCTTGGGGTCGGGCTCTGGAAACACCATATATTTT	CASSLGSGSGNTIYF
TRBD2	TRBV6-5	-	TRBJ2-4	TGTGCCAGCAGTCCCCCCGGGACTACAACTCAGTACTTC	CASSPPGTTTQYF
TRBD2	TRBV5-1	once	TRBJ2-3	TGCGCCAGCAGCTACATAGCGGGGGGGCAAACAGATACGCAGTATTTT	CASSYIAGGQTDTQYF
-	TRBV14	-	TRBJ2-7	TGTGCCAGCAGCCGGCGGTCGGTCGCCTACGAGCAGTACTTC	CASSRRSVAYEQYF